The T cell receptor beta chain described here comes from a study of blood T cells in healthy people across ages. Every donor contributed roughly 10 milliliters of peripheral blood by blood draw. The CDR3 sequence is 11 residues long. The ends were cut back, 3 bases at V and 3 bases at J, with 6 bases in the middle. CDR1 and CDR2 (germline): SQVTM, ANQGSEA. Study-wide results and limits: CMV infection status of these donors was not known. Naive and antigen-experienced cells were not separated, limiting conclusive comparison. More naive CD4+ cells and higher diversity marked long-lived donors relative to aged donors.

Primed by a sample-barcoded 5' primer and a J-beta primer mix, a second PCR proceeded for about 6 to 11 cycles. A single record per CDR3 protein comes from TCRdb applying MiXCR to the 5' RACE reads. Among hundreds of thousands of distinct CDR3 sequences, around 49% were seen once, and the ten largest hold roughly 31%. This clonotype appeared a few times. What it binds is not known. The sequence came from a woman in her sixties in good health. The chain links TRBV29-1 to TRBJ2-7, with unresolved D. Sequenced: blood. DNA for the CDR3: TGCAGCGTTGATGGTCTCTACGAGCAGTACTTC. It translates to CSVDGLYEQYF.